This T cell receptor (beta chain) appears in the sequencing data of a study of shared clonotypes between healthy human individuals. Study at large: The study used three CD4 naive, three CD4 memory, two CD8 naive and one CD8 memory plate per donor.

Broader study findings: The represented genetic and exposure-history diversity was limited by the small number of donors.

As concerns this clone: Its cognate antigen is unknown.

This CDR3 contains 16 residues. From germline, CDR1 is SGHVS and CDR2 FQNEAQ. With 4 bases removed from V and 7 bases from J, the gap between germline ends came to 20 bases. For every subset, genomic DNA was evenly distributed across several immunoSEQ plates. The repertoire was sequenced with immunoSEQ multiplex PCR; TCRdb's copy has only in-frame clones and lacks some. The repertoire holds approximately 980,000 clones, with more than 75% as singletons. Sample: memory CD4+ T cells sorted from blood. The subset denotes: CD45RA-negative fraction. The chain links TRBV7-8 to TRBJ2-1; unclear D gene. The sequence derives from a man aged 18 to 29 in good health. CDR3 sequence reads: CASSYPGRIAVNEQFF. The CDR3, as DNA: TGTGCCAGCAGCTACCCCGGCCGGATCGCCGTGAATGAGCAGTTCTTC.